The 3 T cell receptor beta chains presented below share a single source sample, sequenced in a study of T cell repertoires in cytomegalovirus infection. TCRdb re-derived calls from the reads in MiXCR, one entry per CDR3 protein. The data contain around 530,000 distinct CDR3 sequences, 16% of them singletons. Sequencing was carried out using CD8+ T cells from PBMCs. The receptors shown here come from a human donor in good health (CMV status not recorded). Some clones in this sample may be carry-over from other donors' samples.

The sample holds many counts of this clonotype. This chain connects TRBV6-2 or TRBV6-3 to TRBJ1-1, with D tentatively TRBD1 (5 bases). Trimming stripped 4 bases from V and 3 bases from J, with 12 bases between. The CDR3 has 14 amino acids. In germline, CDR1 is MNHEY, CDR2 SVGEGT. The CDR3 sequence is CASSSKTGYTEAFF. The CDR3 bases are TGTGCCAGCAGTTCCAAAACAGGTTACACTGAAGCTTTCTTT.

The chain is built from TRBV4-1 and TRBJ2-1; D possibly matches TRBD1 or TRBD2 (6 bases each). With 0 bases removed from V and 6 bases from J, the gap between germline ends came to 15 bases. The CDR3 sequence is 16 residues long. The germline V gene encodes CDR1 MGHRA and CDR2 YSYEKL. CDR3 amino acids: CASSQEGGNRVNEQFF. DNA for the CDR3: TGCGCCAGCAGCCAAGAAGGGGGGAACAGGGTCAATGAGCAGTTCTTC.

This clonotype has a handful of counts. The chain couples TRBV4-1 to TRBJ2-3; D might be TRBD2 (5 bases). The CDR3 loop spans 16 amino acids. Germline V gives CDR1 MGHRA, CDR2 YSYEKL. V was shortened by 2 bases and J by 5 bases, with 17 bases between the two germline ends. The CDR3 loop is CASSQSPGEVGDTQYF. CDR3 in DNA: TGCGCCAGCAGCCAATCCCCCGGGGAAGTCGGAGATACGCAGTATTTT.